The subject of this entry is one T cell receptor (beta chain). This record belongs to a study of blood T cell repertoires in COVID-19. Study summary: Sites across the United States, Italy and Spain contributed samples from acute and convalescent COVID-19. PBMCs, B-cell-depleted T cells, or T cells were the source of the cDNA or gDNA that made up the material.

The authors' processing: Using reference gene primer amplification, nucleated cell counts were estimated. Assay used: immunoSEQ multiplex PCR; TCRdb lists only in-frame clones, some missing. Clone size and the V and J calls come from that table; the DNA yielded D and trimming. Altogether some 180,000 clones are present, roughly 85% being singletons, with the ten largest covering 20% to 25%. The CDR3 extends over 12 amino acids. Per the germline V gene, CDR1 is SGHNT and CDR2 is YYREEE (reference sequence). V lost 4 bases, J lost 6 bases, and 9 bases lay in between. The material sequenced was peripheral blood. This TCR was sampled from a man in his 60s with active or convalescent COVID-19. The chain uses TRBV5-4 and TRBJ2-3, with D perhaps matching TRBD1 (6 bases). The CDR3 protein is CASSHQGDTQYF. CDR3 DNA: TGTGCCAGCAGCCACCAGGGGGATACGCAGTATTTT.